The rows below give T cell receptor beta chains drawn from one sample of a study of a mutant IDH1 vaccine in newly diagnosed glioma. Measured with immunoSEQ multiplex PCR; TCRdb has only the in-frame clones, and not every one. The table shows tens of thousands of clones, with roughly 76% occurring only once. These TCRs are of unknown antigen specificity. Sample: PBMCs, taken from a glioma patient whose treatment included an IDH1 peptide vaccine. These receptors all stem from a man aged 35-49 years with glioma. Each CDR3 is given with its conserved first and last residue. Fields, in order: V gene, clone size, D gene, J gene, CDR3 DNA, CDR3 protein. The D gene is left open where the match is weak. Clone size, where shown, is once, few, many, or a class for clones that have expanded.

V gene: TRBV10-3; clone size: .; D gene: .; J gene: TRBJ1-5; CDR3 DNA: TGTGCCATCAGTGAGTCTAGCAATCAGCCCCAGCATTTT; CDR3 protein: CAISESSNQPQHF
V gene: TRBV29-1; clone size: .; D gene: .; J gene: TRBJ2-5; CDR3 DNA: TGCAGCGCCTACCGGGATATCAAAGAGACCCAGTACTTC; CDR3 protein: CSAYRDIKETQYF
V gene: TRBV10-3; clone size: .; D gene: .; J gene: TRBJ2-3; CDR3 DNA: TGTGCCGTACGACCCTCCGGTAGCACAGATACGCAGTATTTT; CDR3 protein: CAVRPSGSTDTQYF
V gene: TRBV5-1; clone size: .; D gene: TRBD1; J gene: TRBJ2-7; CDR3 DNA: TGCGCCAGCAGCTCCCCCGAGGGACAGGGCTACGAGCAGTACTTC; CDR3 protein: CASSSPEGQGYEQYF
V gene: TRBV7-2; clone size: .; D gene: TRBD1; J gene: TRBJ2-3; CDR3 DNA: TGTGCCAGCAGCTCGATGGACAGGGAAAGTCCGGATACGCAGTATTTT; CDR3 protein: CASSSMDRESPDTQYF
V gene: TRBV19; clone size: .; D gene: .; J gene: TRBJ2-2; CDR3 DNA: TGTGCCAGTAGTATGAGGGAGGTCGGACCCGGGGAGCTGTTTTTT; CDR3 protein: CASSMREVGPGELFF
V gene: TRBV4-3; clone size: .; D gene: .; J gene: TRBJ2-7; CDR3 DNA: TGCGCCAGCAGCCAAGAATGGGGCCCGACCTACGAGCAGTACTTC; CDR3 protein: CASSQEWGPTYEQYF
V gene: TRBV2; clone size: .; D gene: TRBD1; J gene: TRBJ2-5; CDR3 DNA: TGTGCCAGCGGGGGACAGGGGTGGGAGACCCAGTACTTC; CDR3 protein: CASGGQGWETQYF
V gene: TRBV9; clone size: .; D gene: .; J gene: TRBJ2-5; CDR3 DNA: TGTGCCAGCAGCGTAACGGAGGGCACGGGAGAGACCCAGTACTTC; CDR3 protein: CASSVTEGTGETQYF
V gene: TRBV5-6; clone size: .; D gene: TRBD1; J gene: TRBJ2-7; CDR3 DNA: TGTGCCAGCAGCCCGGGCGGGACAGGGGGCTACGAGCAGTACTTC; CDR3 protein: CASSPGGTGGYEQYF
V gene: TRBV5-1; clone size: .; D gene: TRBD1; J gene: TRBJ1-1; CDR3 DNA: TGCGCCAGCAAGGGACAGGGGAAAGTCACTGAAGCTTTCTTT; CDR3 protein: CASKGQGKVTEAFF
V gene: TRBV28; clone size: .; D gene: .; J gene: TRBJ2-1; CDR3 DNA: TGTGCCAGCAACCCTCCCCCGGGCAGCCTTCAGTTCTTC; CDR3 protein: CASNPPPGSLQFF
V gene: TRBV10-3; clone size: few; D gene: .; J gene: TRBJ1-6; CDR3 DNA: TGTGCCATCAGTGAGTCTGGTGCACCCCTCCACTTT; CDR3 protein: CAISESGAPLHF
V gene: TRBV4-3; clone size: .; D gene: TRBD2; J gene: TRBJ2-7; CDR3 DNA: TGCGCCAGCAGCCAAGGCGGGACTAGCGGGTCCCTTGGCGAGCAGTACTTC; CDR3 protein: CASSQGGTSGSLGEQYF
V gene: TRBV13; clone size: .; D gene: .; J gene: TRBJ2-5; CDR3 DNA: TGTGCCAGCAGCGAACAACAAGAGACCCAGTACTTC; CDR3 protein: CASSEQQETQYF
V gene: TRBV30; clone size: .; D gene: TRBD2; J gene: TRBJ2-3; CDR3 DNA: TGTGCCTGGAGTGTAGGTAGCGGGAGCAGCACAGATACGCAGTATTTT; CDR3 protein: CAWSVGSGSSTDTQYF
V gene: TRBV5-4; clone size: .; D gene: .; J gene: TRBJ1-1; CDR3 DNA: TGTGCCAGCAGCTTCAGCGGGTCCCCTGAAGCTTTCTTT; CDR3 protein: CASSFSGSPEAFF